This T cell receptor (beta chain) was sequenced for a study of OX40 agonist ivuxolimab in advanced cancers. Findings of the study overall: Among T cells, CD8+ cells averaged more expanded clones than CD4+ cells.

TCRdb's copy holds only in-frame clones and misses some; the assay was immunoSEQ multiplex PCR. The data show 60,000 or so clones, 84% seen once. A note on this clone: Antigen: not known.

This clonotype was obtained from an adult with an advanced solid tumor such as melanoma, head and neck, liver or kidney cancer. This sample comprised CD4+ or CD8+ T cells sorted from blood, obtained in a trial of the OX40 agonist ivuxolimab.

CDR3 region: CASSFDMAAQGMNIQYF. The CDR3 DNA follows: TGTGCCAGCAGCTTCGATATGGCGGCACAGGGAATGAACATTCAGTACTTC. V is TRBV7-9 and J is TRBJ2-4; D possibly corresponds to TRBD1 (6 bases). Trimming shortened V by 3 bases and J by 7 bases, and 22 bases separated the two germline ends. Germline lookup yields CDR1 SEHNR and CDR2 FQNEAQ (reference sequence). This CDR3 spans 17 amino acids.